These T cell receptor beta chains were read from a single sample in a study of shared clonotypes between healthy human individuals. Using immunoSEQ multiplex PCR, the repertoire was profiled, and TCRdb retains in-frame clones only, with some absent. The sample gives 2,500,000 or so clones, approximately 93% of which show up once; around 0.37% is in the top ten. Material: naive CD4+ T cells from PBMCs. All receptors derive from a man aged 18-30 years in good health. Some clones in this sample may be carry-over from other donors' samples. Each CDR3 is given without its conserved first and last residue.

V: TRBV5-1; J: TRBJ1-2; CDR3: ASSLQDTNYGYT
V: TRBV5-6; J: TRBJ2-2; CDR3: ASSLGWGGELF
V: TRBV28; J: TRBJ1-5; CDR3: ASSFVLAMGQNNQPQH
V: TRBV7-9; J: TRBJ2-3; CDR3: ASSFGLVAQY
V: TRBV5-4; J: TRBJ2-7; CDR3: ASSLAVSNYEQY
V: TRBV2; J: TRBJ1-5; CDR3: ASRGQSNQPQH
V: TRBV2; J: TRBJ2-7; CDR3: ASSESGDEQY
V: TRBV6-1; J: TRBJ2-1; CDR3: ASSDSSLPF
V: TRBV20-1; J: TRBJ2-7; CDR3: SARDLGPHR
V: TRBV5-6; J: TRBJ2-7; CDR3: ASMLGNSQSGEQY
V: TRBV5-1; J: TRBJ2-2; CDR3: ASSLDGGPLTGTGELF
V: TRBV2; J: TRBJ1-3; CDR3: ASSPGTGSGNTIY
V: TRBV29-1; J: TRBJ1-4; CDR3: SVERQENEKLF
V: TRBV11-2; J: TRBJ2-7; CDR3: ASSLNSATYEQY
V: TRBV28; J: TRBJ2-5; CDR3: ASRLGGGRQETQY
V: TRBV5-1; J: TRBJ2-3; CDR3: ASSRPGLPTNTQY
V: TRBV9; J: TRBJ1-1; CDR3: ASSLTGYTEAF
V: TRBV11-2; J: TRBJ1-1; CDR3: ASTYQRNTEAF
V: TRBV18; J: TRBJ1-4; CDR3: ASSPVRSDPNEKLF
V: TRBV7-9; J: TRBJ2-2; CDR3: ASSLTGTGRPGELF
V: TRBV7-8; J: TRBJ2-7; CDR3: ASSRRDYGAYEQY
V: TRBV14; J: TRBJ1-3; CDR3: ASSRLDRTFSGNTIY
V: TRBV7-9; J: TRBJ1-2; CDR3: ASSLVGAGYT
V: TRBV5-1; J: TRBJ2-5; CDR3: ASSLDPGGIAQY
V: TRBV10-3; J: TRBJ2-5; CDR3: AISESDRGTETQY
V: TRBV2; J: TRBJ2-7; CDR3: ASRRDRPSYEQY
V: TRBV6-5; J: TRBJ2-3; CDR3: ASSYSQQGNTQY
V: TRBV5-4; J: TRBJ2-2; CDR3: ASSLGSDPNTGELF
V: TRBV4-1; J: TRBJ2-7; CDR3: ASSQDPGQGRYEQY
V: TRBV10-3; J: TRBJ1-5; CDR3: AISRQGGSAQPQH
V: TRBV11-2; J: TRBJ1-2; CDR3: ASSLGGSYGYT
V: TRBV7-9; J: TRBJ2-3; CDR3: ASSFSSTDTQY
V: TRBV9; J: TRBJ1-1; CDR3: ASSRDGNTEAF
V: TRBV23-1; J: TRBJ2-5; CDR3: APMGAPRETQY
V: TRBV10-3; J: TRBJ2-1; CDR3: ATARNGEQF
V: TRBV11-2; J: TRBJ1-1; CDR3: ASSLFGQLNTEAF
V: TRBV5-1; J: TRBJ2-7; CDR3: ASSLAGEGYEQY
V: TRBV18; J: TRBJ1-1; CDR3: ASSLGLALMNTEAF
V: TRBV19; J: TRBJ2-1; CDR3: ASSRGTRWDEQF
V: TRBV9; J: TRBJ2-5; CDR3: ASSVGSGGETQY
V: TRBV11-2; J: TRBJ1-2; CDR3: ASQLSGARSNYGYT
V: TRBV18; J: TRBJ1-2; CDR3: ASSRQGRGYT
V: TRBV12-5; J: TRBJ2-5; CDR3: ASGLTAGGTQY
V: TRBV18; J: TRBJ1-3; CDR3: ASSPAVAGNTIY
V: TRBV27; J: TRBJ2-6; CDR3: ASSPWTSSSGANVLT
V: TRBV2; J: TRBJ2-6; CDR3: ASRTGGGGANVLT
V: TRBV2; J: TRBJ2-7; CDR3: ASSRTFTYEQY
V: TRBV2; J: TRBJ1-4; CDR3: ASSDLTGANEKLF
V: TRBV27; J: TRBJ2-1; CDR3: ASTINPTSGSQF
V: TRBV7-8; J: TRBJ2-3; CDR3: ASSLASRGRTDTQY
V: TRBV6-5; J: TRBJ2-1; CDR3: ASSSLGLPGNEQF
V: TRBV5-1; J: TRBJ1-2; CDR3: ASSLAPGYRSNYGYT
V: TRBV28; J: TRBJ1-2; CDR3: ASSFSRGSGYT
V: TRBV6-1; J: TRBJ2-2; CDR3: ASSETVWELF
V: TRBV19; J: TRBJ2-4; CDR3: ASSMTGPLGKNIQY